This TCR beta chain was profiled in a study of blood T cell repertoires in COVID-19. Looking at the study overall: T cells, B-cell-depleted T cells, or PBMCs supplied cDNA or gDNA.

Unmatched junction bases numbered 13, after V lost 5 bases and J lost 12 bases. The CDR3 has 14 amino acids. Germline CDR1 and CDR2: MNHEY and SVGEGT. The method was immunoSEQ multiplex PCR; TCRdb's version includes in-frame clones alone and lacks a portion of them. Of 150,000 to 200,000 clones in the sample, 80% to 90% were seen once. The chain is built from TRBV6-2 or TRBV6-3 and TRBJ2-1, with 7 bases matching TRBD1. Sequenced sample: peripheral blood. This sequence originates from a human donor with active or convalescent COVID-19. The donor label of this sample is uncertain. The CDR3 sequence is CASSLSGPGQRQFF. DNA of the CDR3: TGTGCCAGCAGTCTGTCCGGACCGGGACAGAGGCAGTTCTTC.